This T cell receptor (beta chain) originates from a study of shared clonotypes between healthy human individuals. It was across several immunoSEQ plates that each subset's genomic DNA was evenly split. Sequencing was performed with immunoSEQ multiplex PCR; in TCRdb, only in-frame clones are kept and a portion is missing. The table has about 2.3 million clones, 92% seen once. There were no recent acute infections or vaccinations among the donors, who were healthy HIV-negative adults. Those who donated, Caucasian adults without exception, all lived in Nashville, Tennessee. The CDR3 has 20 amino acids. The gene calls are TRBV21-1 and TRBJ2-7; TRBD2 is taken as the D call from the table, unchecked against the DNA. TRBV21-1 is marked as a pseudogene. Input material: naive CD4+ T cells from PBMCs. Subset here: CD45RA+ positively selected. The TCR originated in a man aged 18 to 30 in good health. Some clones in this sample may be carry-over from other donors' samples. The CDR3: CASSKIPGRLAGDNSYEQYF. Written as DNA, the CDR3 is TGTGCCAGCAGCAAAATTCCTGGGAGACTAGCGGGAGATAACTCCTACGAGCAGTACTTC.